Each of the 18 T cell receptor beta chains below was sequenced from the same sample in a study of blood T cell repertoires in COVID-19. Profiled with immunoSEQ multiplex PCR; TCRdb holds only in-frame clones, not every one. This sample has about 97,000 clones, with 92% found just once. The sample taken for sequencing was peripheral blood. These receptors originate from a woman aged 50 to 60 with COVID-19, enrolled during active disease.

The CDR3 protein is CASSLGPNQPQHF. DNA of the CDR3: TGCGCCAGCAGCTTGGGGCCGAATCAGCCCCAGCATTTT. The chain has TRBV5-1 and TRBJ1-5; the D is unclear. V lost 0 bases and J lost 4, with 5 bases in between. Germline V gives CDR1 SGHRS, CDR2 YFSETQ. The CDR3 covers 13 residues.

This sequence joins TRBV3-1 (or the pseudogene TRBV3-2) and TRBJ2-6; D is unresolved. Per the germline V gene, CDR1 is LGHDT and CDR2 is YNNKEL (reference sequence). Trimming removed 2 bases from V and 4 bases from J, with 6 bases in between. CDR3 length: 14 amino acids. CDR3 sequence (DNA): TGTGCCAGCAGCCAATCACGGGGGGCCAACGTCCTGACTTTC. Its protein product is CASSQSRGANVLTF.

As concerns this clone: The germline gene is not matched at one end of the junction; a read error may be the cause. V usage is TRBV9 and J usage is TRBJ1-5, with D unclear. This CDR3 spans 12 amino acids. The germline V gene encodes CDR1 SGDLS and CDR2 YYNGEE. The CDR3 sequence: CASCVDSGPQHF. CDR3 DNA sequence: TGTGCCAGCTGCGTAGATTCAGGGCCCCAGCATTTT.

In DNA, the CDR3 is TGCGCCAGCAGCCAAGGGACTAGCGGGGGGTACGAGCAGTACGTC. This translates into CASSQGTSGGYEQYV. The chain employs TRBV4-1 and TRBJ2-7; 14 bases map to TRBD2. V shed 1 base, J shed 4 bases, and the junction held 0 bases outside the gene matches. The CDR3 is 15 amino acids. Germline V lookup: CDR1 MGHRA, CDR2 YSYEKL.

The chain couples TRBV19 to TRBJ1-3; D perhaps matches TRBD1 (6 bases). Germline CDR1 and CDR2: LNHDA and SQIVND (reference sequence). Trimming left V 5 bases short and J 0 bases short, with 14 bases between. The CDR3 is made up of 16 amino acids. This CDR3 reads CASSVDSLFSGNTIYF. CDR3 in DNA: TGTGCCAGTAGTGTGGACAGCCTTTTCTCTGGAAACACCATATATTTT. The whole variable domain, filled in from reference TRBV19 and TRBJ1-3, reads DGGITQSPKYLFRKEGQNVTLSCEQNLNHDAMYWYRQDPGQGLRLIYYSQIVNDFQKGDIAEGYSVSREKKESFPLTVTSAQKNPTAFYLCASSVDSLFSGNTIYFGEGSWLTVV.

The table lists this clone with a count of one. The chain is built from TRBV6-2 or TRBV6-3 and TRBJ2-7; TRBD2 aligns across 9 bases. This CDR3 is built from 17 residues. V gave up 0 bases and J gave up 7 bases; unmatched junction bases: 13. Per the germline V gene, CDR1 is MNHEY and CDR2 is SVGEGT. CDR3 residues: CASSYSAGTSLSKEQYF. DNA of the CDR3: TGTGCCAGCAGTTACTCGGCCGGGACTAGCCTCTCCAAAGAGCAGTACTTC.

The rearrangement links TRBV18 to TRBJ1-4; D call uncertain. V dropped 5 bases and J dropped 8 bases, with 12 bases sitting between them. The CDR3 is 13 amino acids. Germline V lookup: CDR1 KGHSH, CDR2 LQKENI. As DNA, the CDR3 is TGTGCCAGCTCAAGAGGGTGGGAGGAAAAACTGTTTTTT. The encoded protein is CASSRGWEEKLFF.

This clone was seen once. The rearrangement joins TRBV30 to TRBJ2-1; possibly TRBD1 for D (5 bases). Germline CDR1 GTSNPN, CDR2 SVGIG (reference sequence). The length of the CDR3 is 13 residues. Trimming took 2 bases from V and 8 from J, leaving 13 bases between them. CDR3 coding DNA: TGTGCCTGGAGTCCTCCAGGGCGCGATGAGCAGTTCTTC. Its translation is CAWSPPGRDEQFF.

This clone came up a few times. CDR3 in DNA: TGCGCCAGCAGCCATTCCACCCAGGGGGCCCGGTCCTACGAGCAGTACTTC. This sequence encodes CASSHSTQGARSYEQYF. This chain connects TRBV4-3 to TRBJ2-7, with 8 positions matching TRBD1. J gave up 1 base and V 3 bases, and 11 bases lay outside the gene matches. This CDR3 has 17 amino acids. Germline V gives CDR1 LGHNA, CDR2 YSLEER.

The chain is built from TRBV19 and TRBJ1-3; TRBD1 agrees at 7 bases. The CDR3 totals 16 residues. Germline values: CDR1 LNHDA, CDR2 SQIVND (reference sequence). Trimming cost V 5 bases and J 3 bases; bases outside gene matches: 10. The CDR3 nucleotides read TGTGCCAGTAGTGTCCGACAGGGAAATTTTGGAAACACCATATATTTT. Protein sequence: CASSVRQGNFGNTIYF.

The V and J genes are TRBV11-3 and TRBJ2-3, with D hard to call. The V and J ends lost 2 bases and 0 bases respectively, with 12 bases between them. The CDR3 is made up of 16 amino acids. Germline loops: CDR1 SGHNT, CDR2 YENEEA. In nucleotides, the CDR3 is TGTGCCAGCAGCTTAACCGCTAACCCTAGCACAGATACGCAGTATTTT. Translated: CASSLTANPSTDTQYF.

CDR3 sequence reads: CASSETSRTDTQYF. For the CDR3, the DNA is TGCGCCAGCAGTGAAACTTCCCGCACAGATACGCAGTATTTT. V usage is TRBV10-1 and J usage is TRBJ2-3; D is unresolved. Trimming took 3 bases from V and 1 from J, leaving 8 bases between them. Germline V gives CDR1 WNHNN, CDR2 SYGVQD (reference sequence). The CDR3 consists of 14 residues.

The chain uses TRBV6-6 and TRBJ2-5; 7 bases are a match to TRBD1. Germline V lookup: CDR1 MNHNY, CDR2 SVGAGI (reference sequence). The CDR3 covers 16 residues. With V trimmed by 0 bases and J by 4 bases, 8 bases remained unmatched. The CDR3 bases are TGTGCCAGCAGTTACTCGAAAGGGGGCAGAGGAGAGACCCAGTACTTC. It translates to CASSYSKGGRGETQYF.

The genes are TRBV19 and TRBJ1-6; 7 bases are a match to TRBD1. The V segment lost 0 bases and the J segment 11 bases; nucleotides outside the gene matches: 7. CDR3 length equals 15 residues. Germline-derived CDR1 and CDR2 are LNHDA and SQIVND (reference sequence). The CDR3 DNA is TGTGCCAGTAGTATAGAATGGCCAGGGGGGCCACCCCTCCACTTT. Translation: CASSIEWPGGPPLHF.

The CDR3 loop reads CAISESIWNRGQNTGELFF. The CDR3 DNA reads TGTGCCATCAGTGAGTCGATATGGAACAGGGGGCAAAACACCGGGGAGCTGTTTTTT. The chain links TRBV10-3 to TRBJ2-2, with 9 bases fitting TRBD1. The CDR3 loop spans 19 amino acids. Germline V gives CDR1 ENHRY, CDR2 SYGVKD. Trimming took 0 bases from V and 2 from J; bases not matched to a gene: 10.

The V gene is TRBV5-5, the J gene TRBJ2-7; 11 nucleotides agree with TRBD1. Germline-derived CDR1 and CDR2 are SGHKS and YYEKEE (reference sequence). The CDR3 length is 15 residues. Trimming cost V 4 bases and J 4 bases; bases outside gene matches: 7. The CDR3 nucleotides are TGTGCCAGCAGCGCTGGACAGGGGGCTGGATACGAGCAGTACTTC. Its protein product is CASSAGQGAGYEQYF.

This clone was counted a few times. The chain recombines TRBV28 with TRBJ2-7; TRBD2 matches at 15 bases. Germline loops: CDR1 MDHEN, CDR2 SYDVKM. The CDR3 length is 17 residues. The trim removed 0 bases at V and 6 bases at J, leaving 6 bases unmatched. Here the CDR3 DNA reads TGTGCCAGCAGTTTATGGGGACTAGCGGGGGGACCGGGCGAGCAGTACTTC. The encoded protein is CASSLWGLAGGPGEQYF.

This chain connects TRBV6-5 to TRBJ1-2; 7 bases match TRBD1. The germline gives CDR1 MNHEY, CDR2 SVGAGI. The CDR3 length is 13 residues. Trimming took 6 bases from V and 8 from J; bases not matched to a gene: 9. The CDR3 spells CASSPRGATGYTF. CDR3 nucleotides: TGTGCCAGCAGCCCCAGGGGGGCGACGGGCTACACCTTC.